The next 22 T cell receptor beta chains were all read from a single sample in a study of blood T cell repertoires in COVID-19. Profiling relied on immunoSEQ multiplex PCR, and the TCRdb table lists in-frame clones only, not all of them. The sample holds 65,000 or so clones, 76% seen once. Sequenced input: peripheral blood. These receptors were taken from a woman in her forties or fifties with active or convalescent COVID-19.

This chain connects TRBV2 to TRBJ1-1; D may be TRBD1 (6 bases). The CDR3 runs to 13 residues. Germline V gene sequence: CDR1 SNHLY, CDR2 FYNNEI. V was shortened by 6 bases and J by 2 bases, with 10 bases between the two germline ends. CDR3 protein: CASRETGNTEAFF. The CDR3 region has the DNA TGTGCCAGCAGGGAGACAGGTAACACTGAAGCTTTCTTT.

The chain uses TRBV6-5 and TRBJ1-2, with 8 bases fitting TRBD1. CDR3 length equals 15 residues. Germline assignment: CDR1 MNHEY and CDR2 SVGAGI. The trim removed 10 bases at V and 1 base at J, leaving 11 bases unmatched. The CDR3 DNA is TGTGCCATTGTGACCGGGACAGGAAATAACTATGGCTACACCTTC. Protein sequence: CAIVTGTGNNYGYTF.

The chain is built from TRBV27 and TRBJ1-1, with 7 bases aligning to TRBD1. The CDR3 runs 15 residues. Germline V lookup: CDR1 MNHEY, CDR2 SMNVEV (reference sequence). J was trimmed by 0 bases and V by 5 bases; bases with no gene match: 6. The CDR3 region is CASSAYRGMNTEAFF. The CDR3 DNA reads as TGTGCCAGCAGTGCCTACAGGGGAATGAACACTGAAGCTTTCTTT.

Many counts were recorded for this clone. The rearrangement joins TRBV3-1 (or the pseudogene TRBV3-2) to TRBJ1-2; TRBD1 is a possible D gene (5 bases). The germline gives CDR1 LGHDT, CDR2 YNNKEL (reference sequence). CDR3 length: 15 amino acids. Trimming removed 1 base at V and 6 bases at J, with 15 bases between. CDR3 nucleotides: TGTGCCAGCAGCCAAGTTACGCAGGGCAGGGATGGCTACACCTTC. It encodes CASSQVTQGRDGYTF.

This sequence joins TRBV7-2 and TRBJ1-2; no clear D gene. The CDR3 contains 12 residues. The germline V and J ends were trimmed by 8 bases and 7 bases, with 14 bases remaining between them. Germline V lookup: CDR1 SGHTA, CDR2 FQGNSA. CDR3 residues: CASAAARGGYTF. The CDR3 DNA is TGTGCCAGCGCGGCAGCCCGGGGTGGCTACACCTTC.

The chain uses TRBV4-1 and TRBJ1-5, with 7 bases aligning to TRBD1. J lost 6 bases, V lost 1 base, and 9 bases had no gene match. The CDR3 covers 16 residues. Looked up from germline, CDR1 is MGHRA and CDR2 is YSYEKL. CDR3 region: CASSQGLDRPIQPQHF. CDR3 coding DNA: TGCGCCAGCAGCCAAGGCCTGGACAGGCCTATTCAGCCCCAGCATTTT.

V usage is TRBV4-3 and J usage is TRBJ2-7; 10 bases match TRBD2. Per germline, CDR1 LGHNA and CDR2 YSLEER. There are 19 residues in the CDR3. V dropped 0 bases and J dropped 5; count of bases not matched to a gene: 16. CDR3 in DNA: TGCGCCAGCAGCCAAGATCGGGGAGGGGCTAGCGGGAGTCTGAACGAGCAGTACTTC. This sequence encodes CASSQDRGGASGSLNEQYF.

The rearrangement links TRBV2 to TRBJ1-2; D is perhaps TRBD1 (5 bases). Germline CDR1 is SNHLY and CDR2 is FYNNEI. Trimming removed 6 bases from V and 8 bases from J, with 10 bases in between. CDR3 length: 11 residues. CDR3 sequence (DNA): TGTGCCAGCAGGTTCTCAGGGGGCTACACCTTC. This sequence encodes CASRFSGGYTF.

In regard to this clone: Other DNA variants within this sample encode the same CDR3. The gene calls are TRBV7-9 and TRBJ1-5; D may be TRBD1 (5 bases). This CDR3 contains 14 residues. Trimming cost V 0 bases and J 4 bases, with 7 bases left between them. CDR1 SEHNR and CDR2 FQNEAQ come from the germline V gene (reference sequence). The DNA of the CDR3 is TGTGCCAGCAGCTTAGCATCAGGGAATCAGCCCCAGCATTTT. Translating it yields CASSLASGNQPQHF. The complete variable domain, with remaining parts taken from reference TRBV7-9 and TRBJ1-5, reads DTGVSQNPRHKITKRGQNVTFRCDPISEHNRLYWYRQTLGQGPEFLTYFQNEAQLEKSRLLSDRFSAERPKGSFSTLEIQRTEQGDSAMYLCASSLASGNQPQHFGDGTRLSIL.

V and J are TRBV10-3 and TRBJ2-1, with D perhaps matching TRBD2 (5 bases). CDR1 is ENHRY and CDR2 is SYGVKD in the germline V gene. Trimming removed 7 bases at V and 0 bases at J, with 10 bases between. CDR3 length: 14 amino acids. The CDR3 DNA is TGTGCCATCAAGGTCGAGGGCTCCTACAATGAGCAGTTCTTC. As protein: CAIKVEGSYNEQFF.

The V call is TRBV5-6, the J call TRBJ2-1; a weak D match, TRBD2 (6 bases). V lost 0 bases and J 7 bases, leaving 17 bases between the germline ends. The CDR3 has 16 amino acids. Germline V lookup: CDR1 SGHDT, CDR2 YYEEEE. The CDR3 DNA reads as TGTGCCAGCAGCTTGGCCTTAATAGCGGTCCCAAATGAGCAGTTCTTC. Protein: CASSLALIAVPNEQFF.

CDR3 sequence (DNA): TGTGCCAGCAGCAACAGGGGAACGGAAAACATTCAGTACTTC. As protein: CASSNRGTENIQYF. The V and J genes are TRBV2 and TRBJ2-4, with 7 bases fitting TRBD1. V was clipped by 6 bases and J by 5 bases; unmatched bases: 7. This CDR3 comprises 14 residues. Germline V gene lookup returns CDR1 SNHLY and CDR2 FYNNEI.

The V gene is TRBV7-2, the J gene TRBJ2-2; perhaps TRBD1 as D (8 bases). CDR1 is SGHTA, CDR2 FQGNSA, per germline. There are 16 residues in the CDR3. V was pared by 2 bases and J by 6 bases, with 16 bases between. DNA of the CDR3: TGTGCCAGCAGCTTAACCTTAACAGGGGGGGCCGGGGAGCTGTTTTTT. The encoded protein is CASSLTLTGGAGELFF. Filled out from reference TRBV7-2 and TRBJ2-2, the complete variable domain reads GAGVSQSPSNKVTEKGKDVELRCDPISGHTALYWYRQSLGQGLEFLIYFQGNSAPDKSGLPSDRFSAERTGGSVSTLTIQRTQQEDSAVYLCASSLTLTGGAGELFFGEGSRLTVL.

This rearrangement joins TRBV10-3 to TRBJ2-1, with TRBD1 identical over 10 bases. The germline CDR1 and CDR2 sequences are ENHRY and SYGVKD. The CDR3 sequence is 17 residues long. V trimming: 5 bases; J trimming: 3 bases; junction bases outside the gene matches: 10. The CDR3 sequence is CAISPRGGQGDYNEQFF. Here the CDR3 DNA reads TGTGCCATCAGTCCTCGAGGAGGACAGGGGGACTACAATGAGCAGTTCTTC.

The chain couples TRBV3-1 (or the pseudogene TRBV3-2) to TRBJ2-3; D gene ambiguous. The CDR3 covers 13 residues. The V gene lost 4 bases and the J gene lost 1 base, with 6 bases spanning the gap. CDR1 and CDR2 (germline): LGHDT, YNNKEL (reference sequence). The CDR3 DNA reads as TGTGCCAGCAGCCCAACGGGCACAGATACGCAGTATTTT. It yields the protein CASSPTGTDTQYF.

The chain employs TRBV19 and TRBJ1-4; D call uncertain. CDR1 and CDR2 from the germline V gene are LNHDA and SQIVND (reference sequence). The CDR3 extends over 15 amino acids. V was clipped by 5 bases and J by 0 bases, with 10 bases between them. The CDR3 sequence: CASSASFATNEKLFF. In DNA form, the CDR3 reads TGTGCCAGTAGTGCGTCATTTGCAACTAATGAAAAACTGTTTTTT.

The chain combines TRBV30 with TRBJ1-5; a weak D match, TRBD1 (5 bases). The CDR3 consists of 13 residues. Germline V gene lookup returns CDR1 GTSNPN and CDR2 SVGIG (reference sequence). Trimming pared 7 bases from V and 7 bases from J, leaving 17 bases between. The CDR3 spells CALELGGSQPQHF. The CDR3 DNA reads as TGTGCCTTGGAGCTGGGGGGTAGCCAGCCCCAGCATTTT.

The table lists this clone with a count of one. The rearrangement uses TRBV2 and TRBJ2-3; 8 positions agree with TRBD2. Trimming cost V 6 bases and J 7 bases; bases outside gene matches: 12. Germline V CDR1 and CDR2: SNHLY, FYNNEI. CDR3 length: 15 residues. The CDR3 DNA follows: TGTGCCAGCAGCCCCGGACTAGCACTTGGAAATACGCAGTATTTT. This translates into CASSPGLALGNTQYF.

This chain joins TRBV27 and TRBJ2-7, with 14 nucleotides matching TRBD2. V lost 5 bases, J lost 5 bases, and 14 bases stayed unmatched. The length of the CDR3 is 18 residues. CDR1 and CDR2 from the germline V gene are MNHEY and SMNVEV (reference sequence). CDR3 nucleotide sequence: TGTGCCAGCAGTAGATCATCGGGGACTAGCGGGAGATCCAACGAGCAGTACTTC. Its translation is CASSRSSGTSGRSNEQYF.

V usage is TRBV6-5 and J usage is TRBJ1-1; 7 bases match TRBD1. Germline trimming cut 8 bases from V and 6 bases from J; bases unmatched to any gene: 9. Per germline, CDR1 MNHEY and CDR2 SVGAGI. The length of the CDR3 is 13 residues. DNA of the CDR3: TGTGCCAGCGGGGTTACAGGGGTCCCTGAAGCTTTCTTT. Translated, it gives CASGVTGVPEAFF.

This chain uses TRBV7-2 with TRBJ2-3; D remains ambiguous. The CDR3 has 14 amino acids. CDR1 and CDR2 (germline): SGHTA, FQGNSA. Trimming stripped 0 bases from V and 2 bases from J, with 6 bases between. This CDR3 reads CASSLAGTTDTQYF. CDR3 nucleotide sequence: TGTGCCAGCAGCTTAGCGGGCACCACAGATACGCAGTATTTT.

The CDR3 here is CASTRGGGVNGYTF. The CDR3 DNA reads TGTGCCAGCACCCGAGGGGGCGGAGTGAATGGCTACACCTTC. The chain couples TRBV6-5 to TRBJ1-2, with 7 bases matching TRBD1. The CDR3 consists of 14 residues. Germline V gene data show CDR1 as MNHEY and CDR2 as SVGAGI. Trimming removed 7 bases from V and 6 bases from J; junction bases left unmatched: 11.